The TCR beta chain described here comes from a study of shared clonotypes between healthy human individuals. Study-level results: A handful of donors shared about 5% of their naive CD4 clonotypes. As a rule, naive subsets had a larger estimated richness than memory subsets. Shared clonotypes across all four donors exceeded non-shared ones in generation probability.

DNA at approximately 200 ng, approximately 30,000 T cell genomes, went into sorted-subset replicate PCRs. Data came from immunoSEQ multiplex PCR; TCRdb stores just in-frame clones and leaves some out. The repertoire holds some 2,000,000 clones, with under 97% as singletons. Details on this clone: Its antigen remains unknown.

The sample was naive CD4+ T cells sorted from blood. Specified subset: CD45RA+ positively selected. The TCR was taken from a man younger than 35 in good health.

The CDR3 is CASSSPPGTLLPEAFF. The CDR3 DNA is TGTGCCAGCAGCTCCCCTCCCGGGACGCTTCTCCCTGAAGCTTTCTTT. The rearrangement joins TRBV7-9 to TRBJ1-1; a possible D gene is TRBD1 (5 bases). Trimming took 4 bases from V and 6 from J, leaving 21 bases between them. Germline CDR1 is SEHNR and CDR2 is FQNEAQ (reference sequence). The CDR3 runs 16 residues.